Listed here are 22 T cell receptor beta chains from one sample, sequenced in a study of identical twins. TCRdb itself ran the 5' RACE reads through MiXCR, one entry per CDR3 protein. The data show around 250,000 distinct CDR3 sequences, with roughly 7% seen just once and 3% to 4.5% held by the top ten. These sequences were also reported in another study, on yellow fever vaccine responses in identical twins.

Sequencing input: memory (CD45RO+) T cells sorted from blood. The source of these receptors is a woman between 18 and 29 years old in good health.

The table lists this clonotype with many counts. The chain uses TRBV24-1 and TRBJ2-2; 7 nucleotides agree with TRBD2. The CDR3 length is 16 residues. V shed 5 bases and J 0 bases; nucleotides not matched to a gene: 5. The germline V gene encodes CDR1 KGHDR and CDR2 SFDVKD. DNA of the CDR3: TGTGCCACCAGTGTTGCGGGAGCCGCGAACACCGGGGAGCTGTTTTTT. Translated, it gives CATSVAGAANTGELFF.

The rearrangement links TRBV24-1 to TRBJ2-1, with TRBD2 identical over 8 bases. The CDR3 contains 17 residues. Trimming at V came to 0 bases and at J to 6 bases, leaving 9 bases not matched to a gene. Germline V gene sequence: CDR1 KGHDR, CDR2 SFDVKD. The CDR3 region is CATSDLRISGTGNEQFF. CDR3 nucleotide sequence: TGTGCCACCAGTGATTTGAGGATTAGCGGGACCGGCAATGAGCAGTTCTTC.

This clonotype has more than one count but fewer than ten. The J gene is TRBJ2-5, the V gene TRBV6-2 or TRBV6-3; 14 nucleotides line up with TRBD2. The V gene's germline CDR1 is MNHEY and CDR2 SVGEGT. J was trimmed by 5 bases and V by 6 bases; bases with no gene match: 8. This CDR3 is 16 amino acids long. Here the CDR3 DNA reads TGTGCCAGCAGCGTGCTGAGGACTAGCGGGGGGGAGACCCAGTACTTC. As protein: CASSVLRTSGGETQYF.

The chain uses TRBV10-3 and TRBJ2-3; TRBD2 matches 14 bases. This CDR3 has 18 amino acids. Germline CDR1 reads ENHRY; CDR2 reads SYGVKD. Unmatched junction bases numbered 6, after V lost 0 bases and J lost 4 bases. This CDR3 is CAISESGGTSGSPDTQYF. CDR3 coding DNA: TGTGCCATCAGTGAGTCCGGCGGGACTAGCGGGAGTCCAGATACGCAGTATTTT.

There are many counts of this clonotype. The chain combines TRBV2 with TRBJ1-2, with 9 nucleotides matching TRBD1. The junction had 10 bases not matched to a gene; V was cut back by 8 bases and J by 6 bases. Germline CDR1 and CDR2: SNHLY and FYNNEI. This CDR3 region has 14 residues. CDR3 DNA: TGTGCCAGCGCAAGGGACAGGGTAAAGGATGGCTACACCTTC. Its translation: CASARDRVKDGYTF.

This clonotype was detected ten times or more. The rearrangement uses TRBV24-1 and TRBJ2-1; 8 nucleotides line up with TRBD2. Germline-derived CDR1 and CDR2 are KGHDR and SFDVKD. This CDR3 comprises 12 residues. V lost 5 bases to trimming and J lost 9 bases; unmatched junction nucleotides: 2. As DNA, the CDR3 is TGTGCCACCAGTGGGCTAGCGGGTGAGCAGTTCTTC. Residues: CATSGLAGEQFF.

This clonotype has only a few counts. The genes are TRBV5-6 and TRBJ2-3; no definite D call. Germline values: CDR1 SGHDT, CDR2 YYEEEE. V was clipped by 0 bases and J by 3 bases, with 5 bases between them. This CDR3 is 13 amino acids long. The CDR3 nucleotides are TGTGCCAGCAGCTTGGCCCAGACAGATACGCAGTATTTT. Amino acid sequence: CASSLAQTDTQYF.

This chain uses TRBV6-2 or TRBV6-3 with TRBJ2-2, with a weak D call TRBD2 (5 bases). The germline CDR1 and CDR2 sequences are MNHEY and SVGEGT. The V end was cut by 0 bases, the J end by 9 bases, with 14 bases between. The CDR3 has 15 residues. The CDR3, as DNA: TGTGCCAGCAGTTACTCTTCCAGCGGCAACCGGGAGCTGTTTTTT. Its protein product is CASSYSSSGNRELFF.

This clonotype was recorded at least ten times. The chain recombines TRBV11-2 with TRBJ2-3, with TRBD2 as a possible D gene (5 bases). CDR3 length: 15 amino acids. Per the germline V gene, CDR1 is SGHAT and CDR2 is FQNNGV. The V end lost 1 base, the J end lost 5 bases, and 13 bases lay between the germline ends. CDR3 amino acids: CASSLVGLAGDTQYF. CDR3 nucleotide sequence: TGTGCCAGCAGCTTAGTCGGGCTAGCTGGAGATACGCAGTATTTT. The full variable domain, completed using reference TRBV11-2 and TRBJ2-3, is EAGVAQSPRYKIIEKRQSVAFWCNPISGHATLYWYQQILGQGPKLLIQFQNNGVVDDSQLPKDRFSAERLKGVDSTLKIQPAKLEDSAVYLCASSLVGLAGDTQYFGPGTRLTVL.

This chain joins TRBV28 and TRBJ2-3; 11 nucleotides agree with TRBD2. The CDR3 totals 20 residues. With 6 bases clipped from V and 1 base from J, the junction kept 18 bases outside the gene matches. Germline CDR1 reads MDHEN; CDR2 reads SYDVKM. The CDR3 DNA follows: TGTGCCAGCAGCGAAGACCCGGGACTAGCGGCCCTGGGGGGCACAGATACGCAGTATTTT. Translating gives CASSEDPGLAALGGTDTQYF.

The genes are TRBV7-2 and TRBJ2-7; 11 bases align to TRBD2. With V trimmed by 4 bases and J by 6 bases, 11 bases remained unmatched. Germline V gives CDR1 SGHTA, CDR2 FQGNSA. The CDR3 is made up of 16 amino acids. The CDR3 loop is CASSSTLAGGAGEQYF. In DNA, the CDR3 is TGTGCCAGCAGCTCCACGCTAGCGGGAGGTGCAGGCGAGCAGTACTTC.

This clonotype was counted at least ten times. The V and J genes are TRBV6-6 and TRBJ2-5; TRBD2 aligns across 14 bases. The CDR3 is 18 residues long. Unmatched junction bases numbered 12, after V lost 5 bases and J lost 4 bases. Looked up from germline, CDR1 is MNHNY and CDR2 is SVGAGI (reference sequence). The CDR3 DNA reads TGTGCCAGCAGTCCTATGAACAGACTAGCGGGAGGGGCAGAGACCCAGTACTTC. The encoded protein is CASSPMNRLAGGAETQYF.

This clonotype was seen only a few times. V is TRBV10-2 and J is TRBJ2-1; 9 nucleotides line up with TRBD2. Germline V lookup: CDR1 WSHSY, CDR2 SAAADI. The CDR3 runs to 14 residues. V was pared by 6 bases and J by 5 bases, with 5 bases of the junction left unmatched. CDR3 in DNA: TGCGCCAGCAGGGTCCTAGCGGGGCACAATGAGCAGTTCTTC. Translating gives CASRVLAGHNEQFF.

This rearrangement joins TRBV5-5 to TRBJ1-6, with D perhaps TRBD1 (5 bases). Germline CDR1 reads SGHKS; CDR2 reads YYEKEE (reference sequence). The CDR3 is 15 residues long. Deletions cut 4 bases from V and 9 bases from J, with 17 bases between. This chain's CDR3 is CASSITQGGGSPLHF. The CDR3 DNA is TGTGCCAGCAGCATTACGCAGGGCGGTGGTTCACCCCTCCACTTT.

This clonotype has a handful of counts. The V gene is TRBV20-1, the J gene TRBJ2-4, with TRBD2 matching 9 bases. V lost 4 bases to trimming and J lost 5 bases; unmatched junction nucleotides: 3. The CDR3 totals 13 residues. From germline, CDR1 is DFQATT and CDR2 SNEGSKA (reference sequence). The CDR3 loop reads CSAISGRENIQYF. As DNA, the CDR3 is TGCAGTGCTATTAGCGGGAGAGAAAACATTCAGTACTTC.

This clonotype turned up a few times. This chain links TRBV7-9 with TRBJ2-1; a weak D match, TRBD2 (5 bases). CDR1 is SEHNR and CDR2 is FQNEAQ in the germline V gene (reference sequence). This CDR3 comprises 14 residues. V was cut by 10 bases and J by 0 bases, with 13 bases left in between. The CDR3 is CATPHGSSYNEQFF. The CDR3 DNA sequence: TGTGCCACCCCCCATGGGAGCTCCTACAATGAGCAGTTCTTC.

On this clonotype itself: Relative to the germline gene, one junction end is altered; a read error may explain this. The chain joins TRBV29-1 to TRBJ2-3; 9 nucleotides line up with TRBD2. Germline V gene lookup returns CDR1 SQVTM and CDR2 ANQGSEA. CDR3 length equals 12 residues. This CDR3 is CSVEDPGTSSHF. CDR3 sequence (DNA): TGCAGCGTTGAGGACCCGGGGACTAGCTCGCATTTT.

This clonotype was recorded many times. The rearrangement links TRBV3-1 to TRBJ1-1, with TRBD1 identical over 7 bases. Germline CDR1 reads LGHDT; CDR2 reads YNNKEL (reference sequence). The CDR3 sequence is 13 residues long. The V and J ends lost 4 bases and 1 base, in that order; junction bases with no gene match: 0. The CDR3 region is CASSRTGNTEAFF. Here the CDR3 DNA reads TGTGCCAGCAGCCGGACAGGGAACACTGAAGCTTTCTTT. The full variable domain, rest sourced from reference TRBV3-1 and TRBJ1-1, is DTAVSQTPKYLVTQMGNDKSIKCEQNLGHDTMYWYKQDSKKFLKIMFSYNNKELIINETVPNRFSPKSPDKAHLNLHINSLELGDSAVYFCASSRTGNTEAFFGQGTRLTVV.

This chain's CDR3 is CACCLYTGTSGWVHNEQFF. CDR3 bases: TGTGCCTGCTGTTTGTACACCGGGACTAGCGGGTGGGTCCACAATGAGCAGTTCTTC. The genes are TRBV3-1 and TRBJ2-1, with 12 bases that match TRBD2. This CDR3 has 19 residues. Germline loops: CDR1 LGHDT, CDR2 YNNKEL (reference sequence). Trimming removed 11 bases from V and 5 bases from J; junction bases left unmatched: 22.

This chain uses TRBV7-2 with TRBJ2-3; TRBD1 aligns across 7 bases. Trimming took 5 bases from V and 6 from J; bases not matched to a gene: 11. Germline-derived CDR1 and CDR2 are SGHTA and FQGNSA. The length of the CDR3 is 15 residues. The CDR3 loop is CASSLLRGHEDTQYF. The CDR3 coding sequence is TGTGCCAGCAGCCTTCTAAGGGGGCATGAGGATACGCAGTATTTT.

This clonotype was counted ten times or more. The rearrangement joins TRBV10-3 to TRBJ2-1, with 7 bases matching TRBD2. The CDR3 runs to 13 residues. Germline V gene lookup returns CDR1 ENHRY and CDR2 SYGVKD. Trimming removed 9 bases from V and 5 bases from J; junction bases left unmatched: 7. Here the CDR3 reads CAIAPAGNNEQFF. DNA for the CDR3: TGTGCCATTGCTCCAGCGGGAAACAATGAGCAGTTCTTC.

This clonotype turned up a few times. At one boundary the junction diverges from the germline segment, which might be a read error. This sequence joins TRBV3-1 and TRBJ1-6; D ambiguous. CDR3 length: 14 amino acids. Per germline, CDR1 LGHDT and CDR2 YNNKEL (reference sequence). The CDR3 DNA reads as TGTGCCAGCAGTCAAGCGTCGGGGAGGTCACCCCTCCACTTT. Its translation is CASSQASGRSPLHF.